Below, 23 T cell receptor beta chains from the same sample are listed, as sequenced in a study of radiotherapy plus CTLA-4 blockade in lung cancer. Generated by immunoSEQ multiplex PCR, the TCRdb table keeps only in-frame clones and is missing some. The data hold some 30,000 clones, with around four fifths observed a single time. The starting material was peripheral blood, obtained from a patient treated with radiotherapy plus ipilimumab. These receptors were obtained from a human donor with non-small cell lung cancer that progressed on radiotherapy plus ipilimumab.

The gene calls are TRBV12-5 and TRBJ1-1, with 8 bases that match TRBD1. CDR3 length equals 13 residues. Germline CDR1 and CDR2: LGHNT and FRNRAP. The V segment lost 7 bases and the J segment 10 bases; nucleotides outside the gene matches: 11. The CDR3 sequence is CASDRGQGSVAFF. The CDR3 DNA is TGTGCTAGTGACCGTGGACAGGGTTCGGTAGCTTTCTTT. Combining the CDR3 with reference TRBV12-5 and TRBJ1-1 gives the whole variable domain DARVTQTPRHKVTEMGQEVTMRCQPILGHNTVFWYRQTMMQGLELLAYFRNRAPLDDSGMPKDRFSAEMPDATLATLKIQPSEPRDSAVYFCASDRGQGSVAFFGQGTRLTVV.

The chain links TRBV6-5 to TRBJ1-1; D might be TRBD1 (6 bases). Trimming stripped 1 base from V and 7 bases from J, with 13 bases between. CDR1 is MNHEY and CDR2 is SVGAGI in the germline V gene. The CDR3 length is 14 residues. The CDR3 DNA reads as TGTGCCAGCAGTTACTATAACGACAGGAGTGAAGCTTTCTTT. Translated, it gives CASSYYNDRSEAFF.

The V call is TRBV19, the J call TRBJ1-2; TRBD1 aligns across 10 bases. The CDR3 has 15 amino acids. Germline V gives CDR1 LNHDA, CDR2 SQIVND (reference sequence). Unmatched junction bases numbered 4, after V lost 4 bases and J lost 2 bases. The CDR3: CASSTDRGLNYGYTF. CDR3 in DNA: TGTGCCAGTAGTACTGACAGGGGGCTGAACTATGGCTACACCTTC.

V usage is TRBV6-1 and J usage is TRBJ2-2; 7 bases line up with TRBD1. CDR3 size: 14 residues. V gave up 6 bases and J gave up 4 bases; unmatched junction bases: 5. Germline CDR1 and CDR2: MNHNS and SASEGT. The CDR3 nucleotides are TGTGCCAGCAGCTTACAGGGGTTCACCGGGGAGCTGTTTTTT. Translating it yields CASSLQGFTGELFF.

In this sample, this clone turned up a few times. V and J are TRBV11-1 and TRBJ1-3; D is perhaps TRBD1 (6 bases). The V end lost 2 bases, the J end lost 0 bases, and 14 bases lay between the germline ends. Germline loops: CDR1 SGHAT, CDR2 FQDESV (reference sequence). CDR3 length: 17 amino acids. The CDR3 sequence is CASSLIPQGYSGNTIYF. In DNA form, the CDR3 reads TGTGCCAGCAGCTTAATACCACAGGGCTACTCTGGAAACACCATATATTTT. Using reference TRBV11-1 and TRBJ1-3 for the parts outside the CDR3, the full variable domain is EAEVAQSPRYKITEKSQAVAFWCDPISGHATLYWYRQILGQGPELLVQFQDESVVDDSQLPKDRFSAERLKGVDSTLKIQPAELGDSAMYLCASSLIPQGYSGNTIYFGEGSWLTVV.

The chain joins TRBV5-1 to TRBJ2-5, with D possibly being TRBD2 (5 bases). The length of the CDR3 is 14 residues. Germline CDR1 is SGHRS and CDR2 is YFSETQ. V was clipped by 0 bases and J by 1 base, with 7 bases between them. The CDR3 DNA reads as TGCGCCAGCAGCTTGGCCGGAGGCCAAGAGACCCAGTACTTC. This gives the protein CASSLAGGQETQYF.

This clone was counted between two and nine times. The gene calls are TRBV6-1 and TRBJ1-2; D might be TRBD1 (6 bases). V shed 6 bases and J shed 0 bases, with 11 bases lying between them. CDR1 is MNHNS, CDR2 SASEGT, per germline. This CDR3 is built from 14 residues. CDR3 residues: CASRVGGTNYGYTF. CDR3 nucleotides: TGTGCCAGCAGGGTTGGGGGCACTAACTATGGCTACACCTTC.

This chain joins TRBV4-3 and TRBJ2-6; 7 positions agree with TRBD1. The CDR3 spans 17 residues. J was trimmed by 2 bases and V by 0 bases; bases with no gene match: 4. Germline lookup yields CDR1 LGHNA and CDR2 YSLEER. CDR3 DNA sequence: TGCGCCAGCAGCCAAGATCTAGGGACAGCTGGGGCCAACGTCCTGACTTTC. It encodes CASSQDLGTAGANVLTF.

CDR3 nucleotide sequence: TGTGCCAGCAGCTCGGGACTAGCGGACACCGGGGAGCTGTTTTTT. This codes for CASSSGLADTGELFF. The chain carries TRBV11-3 and TRBJ2-2; 11 nucleotides line up with TRBD2. From germline, CDR1 is SGHNT and CDR2 YENEEA. Germline trimming cut 4 bases from V and 3 bases from J; bases unmatched to any gene: 1. The length of the CDR3 is 15 residues.

This chain links TRBV6-1 with TRBJ2-1, with 8 positions matching TRBD2. Unmatched junction bases numbered 6, after V lost 3 bases and J lost 5 bases. Germline values: CDR1 MNHNS, CDR2 SASEGT. The CDR3 loop spans 15 amino acids. This CDR3 is CASSDASGLNNEQFF. For the CDR3, the DNA is TGTGCCAGCAGTGACGCTAGCGGGCTCAACAATGAGCAGTTCTTC.

V and J are TRBV4-3 and TRBJ2-5, with 11 bases fitting TRBD2. The last part of the DNA fits TRBJ2-7 better; the J call may be wrong. CDR3 length: 14 amino acids. Looked up from germline, CDR1 is LGHNA and CDR2 is YSLEER. As DNA, the CDR3 is TGCGCCAGCAGCCAAGTAGCGGGGGGGAGCGAGCAGTACTTC. Residues: CASSQVAGGSEQYF.

The V gene is TRBV10-3, the J gene TRBJ2-1; possibly TRBD1 for D (6 bases). The CDR3 runs 17 residues. Germline CDR1 is ENHRY and CDR2 is SYGVKD. V lost 9 bases and J lost 2, with 23 bases in between. CDR3 in amino acids: CAISQGSLVSAYNEQFF. The CDR3 nucleotides read TGTGCCATTTCTCAGGGGTCCCTTGTATCGGCCTACAATGAGCAGTTCTTC.

This clone was counted between two and nine times. The chain couples TRBV18 to TRBJ1-2, with 8 bases fitting TRBD1. Germline V CDR1 and CDR2: KGHSH, LQKENI. The CDR3 totals 13 residues. The ends lost 3 bases at V and 8 bases at J; junction bases unmatched: 5. CDR3 loop: CASSPDRDGGYTF. CDR3 DNA: TGTGCCAGCTCACCGGACAGGGACGGAGGCTACACCTTC.

The chain is built from TRBV11-3 and TRBJ1-6, with D uncertain. V lost 4 bases and J 5 bases, leaving 15 bases between the germline ends. CDR3 length: 16 amino acids. Germline V gene data show CDR1 as SGHNT and CDR2 as YENEEA. The CDR3 sequence is CASSWRPPKHNSPLHF. For the CDR3, the DNA is TGTGCCAGCAGCTGGAGACCCCCGAAACATAATTCACCCCTCCACTTT.

This clone was picked up a small number of times. The chain uses TRBV6-1 and TRBJ2-7, with TRBD1 as a possible D gene (8 bases). This CDR3 is 14 amino acids long. V dropped 2 bases and J dropped 5 bases, with 13 bases sitting between them. Germline values: CDR1 MNHNS, CDR2 SASEGT. DNA for the CDR3: TGTGCCAGCAGTGAAAATACAGGGGGGGACGAGCAGTACTTC. It specifies CASSENTGGDEQYF.

This chain connects TRBV19 to TRBJ2-7; tentative D call: TRBD2 (6 bases). Germline V CDR1 and CDR2: LNHDA, SQIVND (reference sequence). V dropped 1 base and J dropped 1 base, with 11 bases sitting between them. There are 15 residues in the CDR3. In nucleotides, the CDR3 is TGTGCCAGTAGTATAGGGACTACTTATTCCTACGAGCAGTACTTC. Translated, it gives CASSIGTTYSYEQYF.

The gene calls are TRBV5-5 and TRBJ2-3, with 10 bases aligning to TRBD2. This CDR3 is 15 amino acids long. CDR1 is SGHKS, CDR2 YYEKEE, per germline (reference sequence). The trim removed 2 bases at V and 1 base at J, leaving 1 base unmatched. Here the CDR3 DNA reads TGTGCCAGCAGCTTAACTAGCGGGGGCACAGATACGCAGTATTTT. Its protein product is CASSLTSGGTDTQYF.

The CDR3 reads CASSPQGGEQFF. CDR3 DNA sequence: TGTGCCAGTAGTCCGCAGGGGGGTGAGCAGTTCTTC. The rearrangement uses TRBV19 and TRBJ2-1; tentatively, D is TRBD1 (7 bases). Trimming shortened V by 5 bases and J by 9 bases, and 11 bases separated the two germline ends. CDR3 length equals 12 residues. Germline V gives CDR1 LNHDA, CDR2 SQIVND (reference sequence).

This clone has only a few counts. This chain joins TRBV4-3 and TRBJ1-2; no definite D call. Per the germline V gene, CDR1 is LGHNA and CDR2 is YSLEER. The CDR3 is 14 amino acids. With 0 bases removed from V and 3 bases from J, the gap between germline ends came to 8 bases. The CDR3: CASSQDLRDYGYTF. The CDR3 region has the DNA TGCGCCAGCAGCCAAGATCTTCGGGACTATGGCTACACCTTC.

The gene calls are TRBV5-8 and TRBJ2-2; D perhaps matches TRBD1 (5 bases). The CDR3 contains 14 residues. V gave up 2 bases and J gave up 6 bases, with 11 bases separating them. Germline CDR1 reads SGHTS; CDR2 reads YDEGEE. CDR3 in amino acids: CASSFWPGSGELFF. The CDR3 nucleotides read TGTGCCAGCAGCTTTTGGCCAGGGTCCGGGGAGCTGTTTTTT.

V is TRBV2 and J is TRBJ1-2; TRBD1 matches 7 bases. CDR1 and CDR2 from the germline V gene are SNHLY and FYNNEI. V lost 3 bases and J lost 4; bases outside the gene matches: 8. This CDR3 spans 15 amino acids. Here the CDR3 DNA reads TGTGCCAGCAGTGACTGGGTAGGGGGCCTCTATGGCTACACCTTC. Amino acids: CASSDWVGGLYGYTF.

The chain recombines TRBV28 with TRBJ2-7; tentatively, D is TRBD1 (6 bases). The V and J ends lost 7 bases and 2 bases respectively, with 18 bases between them. Germline lookup yields CDR1 MDHEN and CDR2 SYDVKM. CDR3 length: 15 residues. The CDR3 region has the DNA TGTGCCAGCACCAACGGACAGACAAGCGCCTACGAGCAGTACTTC. Translated: CASTNGQTSAYEQYF.

The chain uses TRBV7-9 and TRBJ1-6; 10 bases align to TRBD1. Germline CDR1 and CDR2: SEHNR and FQNEAQ (reference sequence). This CDR3 region has 16 residues. J gave up 10 bases and V 4 bases, and 10 bases lay outside the gene matches. CDR3 nucleotide sequence: TGTGCCAGCAGCTCCGGGACAGGGGCTATTAGCTCACCCCTCCACTTT. Amino acid sequence: CASSSGTGAISSPLHF.